The 23 T cell receptor beta chains below all came from one sample that was sequenced in a study of blood T cells in healthy people across ages. A second PCR of roughly 6 to 12 cycles used a sample-barcoded 5' primer and a J-beta primer mix. TCRdb used MiXCR to reprocess the 5' RACE reads, holding one entry per CDR3 protein. The sample has hundreds of thousands of distinct CDR3 sequences; 52% are singletons. The sequencing sample was made of blood. These receptors originate from an elderly woman in good health.

The chain has TRBV24-1 and TRBJ2-2, with D possibly being TRBD1 or TRBD2 (5 bases each). Germline loops: CDR1 KGHDR, CDR2 SFDVKD. The CDR3 has 15 amino acids. Trimming took off 7 bases at V and 2 bases at J, with 13 bases between the two ends. CDR3 bases: TGTGCCACCAGCGGGGCCAAGGCCAACACCGGGGAGCTGTTTTTT. It codes for CATSGAKANTGELFF.

This chain links TRBV12-3 or TRBV12-4 with TRBJ1-1; D is undetermined. The CDR3 contains 11 residues. The V end was cut by 7 bases, the J end by 11 bases, with 14 bases between. The CDR3 DNA follows: TGTGCCAGCACTCAAGGATTACGGGCTTTCTTT. The encoded protein is CASTQGLRAFF.

This clonotype was observed many times. This chain joins TRBV28 and TRBJ2-4, with 7 bases that match TRBD1. Germline trimming cut 6 bases from V and 2 bases from J; bases unmatched to any gene: 7. Germline assignment: CDR1 MDHEN and CDR2 SYDVKM. CDR3 length: 15 amino acids. CDR3 residues: CASSPLQGSKNIQYF. The CDR3 nucleotides are TGTGCCAGCAGCCCCCTACAGGGGTCCAAAAACATTCAGTACTTC.

The V gene is TRBV20-1, the J gene TRBJ1-6; 7 nucleotides agree with TRBD1. CDR3 length: 13 residues. Germline CDR1 is DFQATT and CDR2 is SNEGSKA (reference sequence). Losses at the gene ends were 4 bases for V and 8 bases for J; bases not matched to a gene: 5. CDR3: CSAMGQRDSPLHF. The CDR3 bases are TGCAGTGCTATGGGACAGAGGGATTCACCCCTCCACTTT.

This clonotype was recorded only once. The chain combines TRBV10-3 with TRBJ1-6; tentatively, D is TRBD1 (5 bases). Trimming removed 4 bases from V and 8 bases from J, with 21 bases in between. The CDR3 extends over 17 amino acids. The germline V gene has CDR1 ENHRY and CDR2 SYGVKD. This chain's CDR3 is CAISGSEGTRIDSPLHF. The CDR3 DNA is TGTGCCATCAGTGGGTCAGAGGGGACCCGTATTGATTCACCCCTCCACTTT.

The V and J genes are TRBV5-1 and TRBJ2-5; D may be TRBD2 (6 bases). Near its end, the DNA agrees better with TRBJ2-7, so the J call may be wrong. This CDR3 is built from 14 residues. The germline V gene encodes CDR1 SGHRS and CDR2 YFSETQ. CDR3: CASSLKAREVEQYF. CDR3 bases: TGCGCCAGCAGCTTAAAAGCGCGGGAAGTCGAGCAGTACTTC.

A remark on this clonotype: Possible read error: a much larger clone is one base away. The chain joins TRBV12-3 or TRBV12-4 to TRBJ2-7; D ambiguous. The CDR3 contains 14 residues. CDR3 loop: CASSKGLSSDEQYF. In nucleotides, the CDR3 is TGTGCCAGCAGTAAAGGTCTCAGCTCCGACGAGCAGTACTTC.

V is TRBV28 and J is TRBJ1-5; D unclear. Germline V gene sequence: CDR1 MDHEN, CDR2 SYDVKM. This CDR3 comprises 11 residues. V shed 6 bases and J shed 8 bases, with 8 bases lying between them. The CDR3 bases are TGTGCCAGCAGGGCAGGAGAGCCCCAGCATTTT. Protein product: CASRAGEPQHF.

The chain uses TRBV27 and TRBJ1-5, with TRBD1 matching over 8 bases. V was pared by 5 bases and J by 5 bases, with 5 bases of the junction left unmatched. Germline-derived CDR1 and CDR2 are MNHEY and SMNVEV (reference sequence). This CDR3 has 14 amino acids. The CDR3 DNA reads as TGTGCCAGCAGTCGCCAGGGGGCTTATCAGCCCCAGCATTTT. Protein: CASSRQGAYQPQHF.

This clonotype was observed a handful of times. V usage is TRBV10-3 and J usage is TRBJ1-4, with D uncertain. Germline V gives CDR1 ENHRY, CDR2 SYGVKD. Deletions cut 4 bases from V and 8 bases from J, with 5 bases between. This CDR3 spans 11 amino acids. The CDR3, as DNA: TGTGCCATCAGTGTTGGGGAAAAACTGTTTTTT. This sequence encodes CAISVGEKLFF.

The table lists this clonotype with many counts. This rearrangement joins TRBV4-2 to TRBJ2-1; D uncertain. V lost 4 bases and J lost 6, with 10 bases in between. This CDR3 region has 13 residues. The V gene's germline CDR1 is LGHNA and CDR2 YNFKEQ. CDR3 nucleotides: TGTGCCAGCAGCCGGGGTACCTCCAATGAGCAGTTCTTC. It specifies CASSRGTSNEQFF.

This clonotype was detected a few times. V gene TRBV27 combines with J gene TRBJ2-1; 9 bases are shared with TRBD2. The V gene end was trimmed by 4 bases and the J gene end by 6 bases; junction bases not matched to a gene: 19. The CDR3 is 19 amino acids. Germline V lookup: CDR1 MNHEY, CDR2 SMNVEV (reference sequence). CDR3 nucleotides: TGTGCCAGCAGTTCCAGACAGGGAGGTAGCGGGGGTATAACCAATGAGCAGTTCTTC. Protein product: CASSSRQGGSGGITNEQFF.

This clonotype was detected once. This sequence joins TRBV2 and TRBJ2-1; perhaps TRBD2 as D (5 bases). The CDR3 totals 16 residues. Deletions cut 10 bases from V and 0 bases from J, with 19 bases between. Germline CDR1 and CDR2: SNHLY and FYNNEI. The CDR3 DNA reads as TGTGCCACCCCGGGGAAGGTCCTGAGCTCCTACAATGAGCAGTTCTTC. Its translation is CATPGKVLSSYNEQFF.

The sample holds a few counts of this clonotype. A clone one base away is much larger, so this may be a read error. J is TRBJ2-7 and V is TRBV5-1; D possibly corresponds to TRBD2 (5 bases). CDR3 length equals 17 residues. The germline gives CDR1 SGHRS, CDR2 YFSETQ. The germline V and J ends were trimmed by 0 bases and 7 bases, with 23 bases remaining between them. As DNA, the CDR3 is TGCGCCAGCAGCTTGGTTTTAGGCGGACTGATGAACAATGAGCAGTACTTC. Translating it yields CASSLVLGGLMNNEQYF.

Many counts were recorded for this clonotype. This may be a read error: a much more frequent sequence differs by one nucleotide. The chain has TRBV6-6 and TRBJ2-7, with 10 bases matching TRBD2. J lost 7 bases, V lost 7 bases, and 16 bases had no gene match. Germline V gene sequence: CDR1 MNHNY, CDR2 SVGAGI (reference sequence). The CDR3 totals 16 residues. This CDR3 is CASIQTPSGGYNEQYF. CDR3 DNA: TGTGCCAGCATCCAAACCCCTAGCGGGGGTTACAATGAGCAGTACTTC.

This clonotype was counted a few times. The chain carries TRBV2 and TRBJ1-5; 8 nucleotides match TRBD1. The germline V gene encodes CDR1 SNHLY and CDR2 FYNNEI. This CDR3 has 14 amino acids. V trimming: 6 bases; J trimming: 4 bases; junction bases outside the gene matches: 5. The CDR3 DNA sequence: TGTGCCAGCAGACCTCGGACAGGGAATCAGCCCCAGCATTTT. This gives the protein CASRPRTGNQPQHF.

The chain uses TRBV5-1 and TRBJ2-4; 10 nucleotides match TRBD2. The J call may be wrong; the DNA end is better matched by TRBJ2-7. The CDR3 covers 14 residues. The germline gives CDR1 SGHRS, CDR2 YFSETQ. The CDR3 coding sequence is TGCGCCAGCAGCCAAGGACTAGCGGTGGGCGAGCAGTACTTC. It is translated as CASSQGLAVGEQYF.

V usage is TRBV12-3 or TRBV12-4 and J usage is TRBJ2-2; D is ambiguous. V gave up 5 bases and J gave up 7 bases, with 5 bases separating them. CDR3 length equals 11 residues. Here the CDR3 reads CASSGLGELFF. CDR3 DNA sequence: TGTGCCAGCAGTGGGCTCGGGGAGCTGTTTTTT.

This clonotype was found once. The chain links TRBV7-9 to TRBJ2-4; 10 positions agree with TRBD2. TRBJ2-5 explains the end of the DNA better; the J call may be wrong. The CDR3 runs to 16 residues. Germline-derived CDR1 and CDR2 are SEHNR and FQNEAQ (reference sequence). The CDR3 nucleotides read TGTGCCAGCAGCTTAGCGACCCTAGCGGGGGAAGAGACCCAGTACTTC. Encoded protein: CASSLATLAGEETQYF.

This clonotype came up many times. The gene calls are TRBV5-4 and TRBJ2-3; D is perhaps TRBD1 (6 bases). This CDR3 spans 15 amino acids. Germline V lookup: CDR1 SGHNT, CDR2 YYREEE (reference sequence). Trimming stripped 1 base from V and 5 bases from J, with 14 bases between. The CDR3 loop is CASSLRSGAGDTQYF. The CDR3 coding sequence is TGTGCCAGCAGCTTGAGGTCAGGGGCGGGAGATACGCAGTATTTT.

This chain joins TRBV10-3 and TRBJ2-5, with TRBD1 matching over 7 bases. After removal of 4 bases from V and 0 bases from J, the junction contained 5 bases not matched to a gene. The CDR3 consists of 15 residues. The germline gives CDR1 ENHRY, CDR2 SYGVKD. The CDR3 region has the DNA TGTGCCATCAGTGTCGGGCAGGGGGACCAAGAGACCCAGTACTTC. Protein sequence: CAISVGQGDQETQYF.

This clonotype was seen many times. The chain combines TRBV12-3 or TRBV12-4 with TRBJ2-5; tentative D call: TRBD1 (5 bases). There are 13 residues in the CDR3. Deletions cut 6 bases from V and 2 bases from J, with 10 bases between. CDR3 nucleotides: TGTGCCAGCAGGGTTGGACAACAAGAGACCCAGTACTTC. Amino acid sequence: CASRVGQQETQYF.

The rearrangement joins TRBV29-1 to TRBJ2-3; 8 bases line up with TRBD2. The ends lost 0 bases at V and 4 bases at J; junction bases unmatched: 3. CDR3 length: 14 amino acids. Germline CDR1 is SQVTM and CDR2 is ANQGSEA. The CDR3 DNA is TGCAGCGTTGAAGATCGGGGGGGCCCAGATACGCAGTATTTT. Encoded protein: CSVEDRGGPDTQYF.